The rows below give T cell receptor beta chains drawn from one sample of a study of blood T cell repertoires in COVID-19. Clones were read by immunoSEQ multiplex PCR, and TCRdb kept only the in-frame ones, dropping some. This sample has approximately 210,000 clones, with about four fifths found just once. The sequencing input was peripheral blood. The receptors come from a middle-aged woman with acute or convalescent COVID-19. Each CDR3 is given with its conserved first and last residue. The order of the fields is V gene, J gene, D gene, clone size, CDR3 protein, CDR3 DNA. A D gene is named only where the DNA matches it firmly. The size field is filled for only some rows; it gives once, few, many or a size class.

TRBV4-3	TRBJ2-7	TRBD2	NA	CASSQEGLVTYEQYF	TGCGCCAGCAGCCAAGAGGGACTAGTCACCTACGAGCAGTACTTC
TRBV19	TRBJ2-3	NA	NA	CASSIGPRGDTQYF	TGTGCCAGTAGTATAGGCCCCAGGGGAGATACGCAGTATTTT
TRBV6-1	TRBJ1-5	TRBD1	NA	CASSAFIGTVNQPQHF	TGTGCCAGCAGTGCGTTTATAGGGACAGTAAATCAGCCCCAGCATTTT
TRBV3-1/TRBV3-2	TRBJ1-2	NA	NA	CASSQDGGQGSGYTF	TGTGCCAGCAGCCAAGATGGGGGCCAGGGATCTGGCTACACCTTC
TRBV13	TRBJ2-7	NA	once	CASRLSYGRGEQYF	TGTGCCAGCAGGCTAAGTTATGGGAGAGGCGAGCAGTACTTC
TRBV29-1	TRBJ2-5	NA	NA	CSVRPDYPETQYF	TGCAGCGTTAGGCCAGACTACCCAGAGACCCAGTACTTC
TRBV18	TRBJ1-5	NA	NA	CASSPGGFNQPQHF	TGTGCCAGCTCACCCGGGGGTTTCAATCAGCCCCAGCATTTT
TRBV18	TRBJ2-7	TRBD1	NA	CASSPQPPGQPYEQYF	TGTGCCAGCTCACCTCAACCCCCGGGACAGCCCTACGAGCAGTACTTC
TRBV2	TRBJ2-3	NA	NA	CASSRWRDGDTQYF	TGTGCCAGCAGTCGCTGGAGGGACGGAGATACGCAGTATTTT
TRBV6-5	TRBJ1-1	NA	few	CASSYNTGRAEAFF	TGTGCCAGCAGTTATAACACAGGGAGGGCTGAAGCTTTCTTT
TRBV5-1	TRBJ1-6	TRBD1	few	CASSLEGASSPLHF	TGCGCCAGCAGCTTGGAGGGGGCCAGTTCACCCCTCCACTTT
TRBV30	TRBJ2-2	TRBD1	NA	CAWTGQGNTGELFF	TGTGCCTGGACGGGACAGGGTAACACCGGGGAGCTGTTTTTT
TRBV9	TRBJ2-3	NA	NA	CASSYPLGLYTDTQYF	TGTGCCAGCAGCTACCCTTTAGGACTGTACACAGATACGCAGTATTTT
TRBV5-1	TRBJ2-4	TRBD1	NA	CASSPESGGKNIQYF	TGCGCCAGCAGCCCCGAATCAGGGGGCAAAAACATTCAGTACTTC
TRBV2	TRBJ2-4	TRBD1	NA	CASSSGQSIKQYF	TGTGCCAGCAGTTCGGGACAGTCTATTAAACAGTACTTC
TRBV6-2/TRBV6-3	TRBJ2-1	NA	NA	CASSYASSYNEQFF	TGTGCCAGCAGTTACGCTAGCTCCTACAATGAGCAGTTCTTC
TRBV2	TRBJ1-5	NA	NA	CASGTYSNQPQHF	TGTGCCAGCGGGACATATAGCAATCAGCCCCAGCATTTT
TRBV6-2/TRBV6-3	TRBJ2-3	NA	NA	CASGLMRTDTQYF	TGTGCCAGCGGCCTAATGCGTACAGATACGCAGTATTTT
TRBV7-9	TRBJ2-1	TRBD2	NA	CASSPRLAGANEQFF	TGTGCCAGCAGCCCCAGACTAGCGGGAGCTAATGAGCAGTTCTTC
TRBV7-9	TRBJ2-7	TRBD2	once	CASSLAPRGSRDEQYF	TGTGCCAGCAGCTTAGCTCCTCGCGGGAGTAGGGACGAGCAGTACTTC
TRBV29-1	TRBJ1-2	NA	NA	CSVVGEYGYTF	TGCAGCGTTGTAGGGGAATATGGCTACACCTTC